Each of the 7 T cell receptor beta chains below was sequenced from the same sample in a study of human thymus T cells. The method was immunoSEQ multiplex PCR; TCRdb's version includes in-frame clones alone and lacks a portion of them. Altogether about 60,000 clones are present, around 94% being singletons, with the ten largest covering approximately 6%. Specimen: blood. All receptors come from a boy in the first two years of life with a congenital heart defect but otherwise immunologically healthy.

V and J are TRBV21-1 and TRBJ1-5. TRBV21-1 is noted as a pseudogene. This CDR3 is built from 16 residues. CDR3 protein: CASSKGGSASNQPQHF. For the CDR3, the DNA is TGTGCCAGCAGCAAAGGAGGCAGTGCCTCCAATCAGCCCCAGCATTTT.

The chain couples TRBV6-1 to TRBJ1-1; D gene ambiguous. Germline V CDR1 and CDR2: MNHNS, SASEGT. This CDR3 has 14 amino acids. Trimming removed 7 bases at V and 9 bases at J, with 21 bases between. This CDR3 reads CASKLIPEGSQAFF. CDR3 sequence (DNA): TGTGCCAGCAAATTGATACCCGAGGGCAGTCAAGCTTTCTTT.

This chain uses TRBV5-1 with TRBJ2-1; D unresolved. Germline values: CDR1 SGHRS, CDR2 YFSETQ. V was shortened by 4 bases and J by 7 bases, with 12 bases between the two germline ends. This CDR3 has 13 residues. CDR3: CASSRSYDNEQFF. Here the CDR3 DNA reads TGCGCCAGCAGCCGAAGCTACGATAATGAGCAGTTCTTC.

This clone was counted once. The chain uses TRBV20-1 and TRBJ1-5; unclear D gene. CDR1 is DFQATT and CDR2 is SNEGSKA in the germline V gene (reference sequence). The CDR3 runs to 11 residues. Trimming cost V 3 bases and J 2 bases, with 2 bases left between them. CDR3: CSASGNQPQHF. DNA of the CDR3: TGCAGTGCTAGCGGCAATCAGCCCCAGCATTTT.

This clone occurred once. The rearrangement uses TRBV7-6 and TRBJ1-1; D is ambiguous. The length of the CDR3 is 13 residues. Trimming pared 3 bases from V and 0 bases from J, leaving 5 bases between. The germline V gene encodes CDR1 SGHVS and CDR2 FNYEAQ. CDR3 in DNA: TGTGCCAGCAGCTTGGGCATGAACACTGAAGCTTTCTTT. This encodes CASSLGMNTEAFF.

The CDR3 nucleotides read TGTGCCAGTCATCCGGGGACAGGGGTTTCACCCCTCCACTTT. It is translated as CASHPGTGVSPLHF. The chain recombines TRBV25-1 with TRBJ1-6; TRBD1 matches at 10 bases. Trimming cost V 9 bases and J 9 bases; bases outside gene matches: 8. CDR1 and CDR2 from the germline V gene are MGHDK and SYGVNS. This CDR3 comprises 14 residues.

The J gene is TRBJ2-7, the V gene TRBV19; maybe TRBD1 (7 bases). Deletions cut 1 base from V and 4 bases from J, with 14 bases between. From germline, CDR1 is LNHDA and CDR2 SQIVND (reference sequence). The CDR3 runs to 15 residues. CDR3 region: CASSIATGRLYEQYF. The CDR3 coding sequence is TGTGCCAGTAGTATAGCGACAGGGAGGTTATACGAGCAGTACTTC.